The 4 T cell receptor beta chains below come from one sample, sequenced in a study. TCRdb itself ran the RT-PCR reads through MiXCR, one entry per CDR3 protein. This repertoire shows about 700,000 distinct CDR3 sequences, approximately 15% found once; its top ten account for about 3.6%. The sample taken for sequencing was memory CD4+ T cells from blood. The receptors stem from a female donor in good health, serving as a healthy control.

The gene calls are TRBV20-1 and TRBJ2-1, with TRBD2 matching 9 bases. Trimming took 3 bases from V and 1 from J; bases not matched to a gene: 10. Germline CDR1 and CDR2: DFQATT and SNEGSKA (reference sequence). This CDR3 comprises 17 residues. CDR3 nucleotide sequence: TGCAGTGCTAGGAGTAGCGGGAGTATTGTGTCCTACAATGAGCAGTTCTTC. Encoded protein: CSARSSGSIVSYNEQFF.

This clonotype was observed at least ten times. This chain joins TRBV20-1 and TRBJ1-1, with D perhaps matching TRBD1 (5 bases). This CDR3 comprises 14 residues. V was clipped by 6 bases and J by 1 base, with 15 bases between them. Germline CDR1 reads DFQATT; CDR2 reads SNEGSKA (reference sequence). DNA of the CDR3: TGCAGTGCCGGAACGGGGGTATCGAACACTGAAGCTTTCTTT. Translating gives CSAGTGVSNTEAFF.

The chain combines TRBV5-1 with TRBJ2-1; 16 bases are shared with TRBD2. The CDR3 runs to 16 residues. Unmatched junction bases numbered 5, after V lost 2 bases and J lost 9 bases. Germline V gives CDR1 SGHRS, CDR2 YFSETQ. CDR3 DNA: TGCGCCAGCAGCTTATCGGGACTAGCGGGAGGGACTGAGCAGTTCTTC. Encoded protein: CASSLSGLAGGTEQFF.

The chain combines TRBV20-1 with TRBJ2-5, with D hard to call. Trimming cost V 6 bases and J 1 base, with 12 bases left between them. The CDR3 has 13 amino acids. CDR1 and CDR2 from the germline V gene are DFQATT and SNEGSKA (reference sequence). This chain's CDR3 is CSAQRTTQETQYF. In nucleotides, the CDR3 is TGCAGTGCCCAGCGTACCACCCAAGAGACCCAGTACTTC.